The present TCR beta chain was sequenced within a study of tumor-infiltrating lymphocytes in primary liver carcinoma. A primer matching the constant region was used to make TCR beta cDNA from 500 to 650 ng of total RNA. The TCR beta library was amplified through three nested multiplex PCR rounds in a modified ARM-PCR procedure. Using its own MiXCR run on the multiplex PCR reads, TCRdb lists one record per CDR3 protein. The sample records 20,000 to 25,000 distinct CDR3 sequences, nearly 80% being singletons. With regard to this clonotype: The antigen is unknown. One end of the junction is discordant with germline, which a read error may explain.

Study-level results: A significantly higher top-250-clone fraction was recorded for tumors than for blood (p = 0.039). Roughly 7.5-24% of top clones, and no more, occurred in all five tumor regions.

Between roughly 17 and 31 mg of unsorted bulk tissue served as the source from which RNA and DNA were co-extracted. What was sequenced was liver tumor tissue from sampling region 1. The subset here: tumor region T1, superior pole. The TCR was taken from a woman younger than 45 with primary liver carcinoma and hepatitis B virus infection.

CDR3 region: CACSFNGQPYEQYF. For the CDR3, the DNA is TGTGCCTGCAGCTTCAATGGACAGCCATACGAGCAGTACTTC. This chain uses TRBV5-8 with TRBJ2-7, with D perhaps matching TRBD1 (6 bases). Germline lookup yields CDR1 SGHTS and CDR2 YDEGEE. CDR3 length: 14 amino acids.